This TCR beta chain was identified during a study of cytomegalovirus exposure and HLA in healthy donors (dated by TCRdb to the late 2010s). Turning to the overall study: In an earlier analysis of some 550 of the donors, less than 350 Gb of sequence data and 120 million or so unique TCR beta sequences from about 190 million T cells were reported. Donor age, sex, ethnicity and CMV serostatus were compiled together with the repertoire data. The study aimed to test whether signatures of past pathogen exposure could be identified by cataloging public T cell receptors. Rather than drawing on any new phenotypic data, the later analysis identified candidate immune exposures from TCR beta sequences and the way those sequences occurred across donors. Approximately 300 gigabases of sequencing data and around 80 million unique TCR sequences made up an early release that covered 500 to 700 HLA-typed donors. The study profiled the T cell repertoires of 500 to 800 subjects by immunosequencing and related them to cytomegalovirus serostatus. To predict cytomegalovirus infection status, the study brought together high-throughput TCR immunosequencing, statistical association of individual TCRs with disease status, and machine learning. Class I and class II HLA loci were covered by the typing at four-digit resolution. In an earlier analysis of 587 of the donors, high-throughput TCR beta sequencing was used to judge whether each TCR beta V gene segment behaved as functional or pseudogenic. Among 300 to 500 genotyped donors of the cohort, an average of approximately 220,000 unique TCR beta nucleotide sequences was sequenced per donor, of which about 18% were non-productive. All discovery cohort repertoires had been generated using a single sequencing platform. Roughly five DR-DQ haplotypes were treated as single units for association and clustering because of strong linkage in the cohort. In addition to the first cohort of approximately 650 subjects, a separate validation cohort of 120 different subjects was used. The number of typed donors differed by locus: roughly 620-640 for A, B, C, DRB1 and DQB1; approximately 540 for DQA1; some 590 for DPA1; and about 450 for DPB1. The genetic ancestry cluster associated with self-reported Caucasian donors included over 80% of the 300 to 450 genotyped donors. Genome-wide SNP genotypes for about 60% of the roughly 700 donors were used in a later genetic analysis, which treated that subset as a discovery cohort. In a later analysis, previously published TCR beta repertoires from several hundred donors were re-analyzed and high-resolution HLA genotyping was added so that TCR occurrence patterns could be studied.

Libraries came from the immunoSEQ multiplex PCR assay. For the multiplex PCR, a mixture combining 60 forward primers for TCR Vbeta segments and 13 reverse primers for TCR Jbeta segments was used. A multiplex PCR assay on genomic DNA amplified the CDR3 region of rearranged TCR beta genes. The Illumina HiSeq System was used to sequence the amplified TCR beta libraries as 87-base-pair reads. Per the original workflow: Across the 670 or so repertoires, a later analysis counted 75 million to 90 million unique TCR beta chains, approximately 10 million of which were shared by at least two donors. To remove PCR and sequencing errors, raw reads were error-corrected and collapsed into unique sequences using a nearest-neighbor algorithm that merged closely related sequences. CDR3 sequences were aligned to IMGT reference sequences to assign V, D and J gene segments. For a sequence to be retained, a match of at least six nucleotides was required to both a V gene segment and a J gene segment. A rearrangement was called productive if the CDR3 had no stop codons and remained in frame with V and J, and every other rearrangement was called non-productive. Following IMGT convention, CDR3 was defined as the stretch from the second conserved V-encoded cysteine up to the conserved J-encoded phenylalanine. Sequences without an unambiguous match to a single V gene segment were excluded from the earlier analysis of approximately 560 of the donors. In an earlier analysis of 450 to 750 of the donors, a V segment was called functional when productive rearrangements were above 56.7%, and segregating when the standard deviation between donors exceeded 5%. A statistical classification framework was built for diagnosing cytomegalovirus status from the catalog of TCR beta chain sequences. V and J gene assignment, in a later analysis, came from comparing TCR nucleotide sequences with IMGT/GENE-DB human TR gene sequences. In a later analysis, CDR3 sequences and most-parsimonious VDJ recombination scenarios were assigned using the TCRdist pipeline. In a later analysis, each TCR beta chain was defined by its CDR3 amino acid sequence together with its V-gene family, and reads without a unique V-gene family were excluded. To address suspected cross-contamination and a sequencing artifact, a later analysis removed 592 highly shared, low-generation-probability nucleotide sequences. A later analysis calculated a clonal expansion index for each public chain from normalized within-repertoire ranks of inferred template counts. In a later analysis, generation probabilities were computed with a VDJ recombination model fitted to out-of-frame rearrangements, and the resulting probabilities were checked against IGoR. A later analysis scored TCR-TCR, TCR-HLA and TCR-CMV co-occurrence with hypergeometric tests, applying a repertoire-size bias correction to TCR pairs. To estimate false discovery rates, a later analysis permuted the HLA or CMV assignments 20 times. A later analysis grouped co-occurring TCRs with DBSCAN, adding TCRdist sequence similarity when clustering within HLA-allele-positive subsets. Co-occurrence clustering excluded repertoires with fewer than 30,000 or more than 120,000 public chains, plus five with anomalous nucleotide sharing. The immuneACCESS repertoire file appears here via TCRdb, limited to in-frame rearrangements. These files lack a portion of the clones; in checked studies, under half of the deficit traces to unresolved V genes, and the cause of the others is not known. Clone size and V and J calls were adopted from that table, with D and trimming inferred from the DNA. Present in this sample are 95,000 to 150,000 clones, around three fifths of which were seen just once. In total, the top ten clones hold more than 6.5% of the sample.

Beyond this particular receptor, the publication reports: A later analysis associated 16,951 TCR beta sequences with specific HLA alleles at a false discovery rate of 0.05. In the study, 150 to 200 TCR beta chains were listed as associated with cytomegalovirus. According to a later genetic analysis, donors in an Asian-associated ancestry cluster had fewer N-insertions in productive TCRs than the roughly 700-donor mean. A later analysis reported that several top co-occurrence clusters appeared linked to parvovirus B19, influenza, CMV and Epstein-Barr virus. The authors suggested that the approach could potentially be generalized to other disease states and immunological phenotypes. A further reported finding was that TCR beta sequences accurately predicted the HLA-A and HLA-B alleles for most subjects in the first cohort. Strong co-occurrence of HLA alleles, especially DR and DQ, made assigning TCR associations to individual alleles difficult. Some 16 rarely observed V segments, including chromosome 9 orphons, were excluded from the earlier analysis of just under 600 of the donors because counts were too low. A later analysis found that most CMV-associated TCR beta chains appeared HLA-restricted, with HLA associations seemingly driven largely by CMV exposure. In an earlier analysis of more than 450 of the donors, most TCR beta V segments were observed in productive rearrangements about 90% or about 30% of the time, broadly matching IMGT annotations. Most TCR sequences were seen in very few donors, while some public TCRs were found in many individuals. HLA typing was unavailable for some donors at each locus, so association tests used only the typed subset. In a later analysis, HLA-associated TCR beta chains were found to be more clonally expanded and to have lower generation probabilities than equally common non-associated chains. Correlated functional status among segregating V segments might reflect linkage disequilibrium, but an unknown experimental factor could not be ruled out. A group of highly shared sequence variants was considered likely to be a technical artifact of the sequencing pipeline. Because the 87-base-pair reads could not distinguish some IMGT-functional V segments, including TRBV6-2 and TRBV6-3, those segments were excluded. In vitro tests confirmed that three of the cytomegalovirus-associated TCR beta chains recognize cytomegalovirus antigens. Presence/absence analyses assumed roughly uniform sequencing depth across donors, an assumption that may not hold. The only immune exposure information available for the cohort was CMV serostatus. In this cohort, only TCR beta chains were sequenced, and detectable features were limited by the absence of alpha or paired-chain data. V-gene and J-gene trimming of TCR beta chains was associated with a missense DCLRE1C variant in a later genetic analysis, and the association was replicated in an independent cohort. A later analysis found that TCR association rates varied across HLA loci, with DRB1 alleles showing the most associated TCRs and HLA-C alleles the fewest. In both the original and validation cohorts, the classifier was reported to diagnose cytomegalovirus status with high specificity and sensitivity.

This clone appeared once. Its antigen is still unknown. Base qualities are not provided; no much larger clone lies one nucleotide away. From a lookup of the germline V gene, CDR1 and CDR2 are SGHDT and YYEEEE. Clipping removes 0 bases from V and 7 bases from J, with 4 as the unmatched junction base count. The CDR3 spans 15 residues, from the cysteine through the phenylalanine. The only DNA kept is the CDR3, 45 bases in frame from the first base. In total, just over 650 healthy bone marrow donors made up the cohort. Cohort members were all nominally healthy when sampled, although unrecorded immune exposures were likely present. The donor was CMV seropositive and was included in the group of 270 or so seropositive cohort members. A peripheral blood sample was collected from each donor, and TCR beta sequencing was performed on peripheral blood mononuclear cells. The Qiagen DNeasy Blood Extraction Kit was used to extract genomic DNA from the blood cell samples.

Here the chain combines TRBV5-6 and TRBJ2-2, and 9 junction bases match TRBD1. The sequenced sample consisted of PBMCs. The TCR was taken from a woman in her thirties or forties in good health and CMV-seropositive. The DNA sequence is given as TGTGCCAGCAGCTTGGTGGGACAGGGAGACGGGGAGCTGTTTTTT. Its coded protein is CASSLVGQGDGELFF.